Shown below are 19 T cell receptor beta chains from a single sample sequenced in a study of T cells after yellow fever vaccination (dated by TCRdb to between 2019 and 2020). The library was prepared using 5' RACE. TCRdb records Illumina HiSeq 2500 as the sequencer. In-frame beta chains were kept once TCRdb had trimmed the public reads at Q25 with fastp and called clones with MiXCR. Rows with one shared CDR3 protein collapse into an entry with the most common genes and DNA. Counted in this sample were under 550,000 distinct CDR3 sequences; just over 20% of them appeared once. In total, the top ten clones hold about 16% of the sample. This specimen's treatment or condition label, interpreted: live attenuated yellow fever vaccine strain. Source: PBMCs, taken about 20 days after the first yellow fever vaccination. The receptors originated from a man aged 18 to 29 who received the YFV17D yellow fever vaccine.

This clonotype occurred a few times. The CDR3 spells CASSQGGGYTDTQYF. In nucleotides, the CDR3 is TGCGCCAGCAGCCAAGGGGGAGGGTACACAGATACGCAGTATTTT. The V and J genes are TRBV4-1 and TRBJ2-3; TRBD2 agrees at 7 bases. CDR1 and CDR2 (germline): MGHRA, YSYEKL. This CDR3 region has 15 residues. Unmatched junction bases numbered 3, after V lost 1 base and J lost 2 bases.

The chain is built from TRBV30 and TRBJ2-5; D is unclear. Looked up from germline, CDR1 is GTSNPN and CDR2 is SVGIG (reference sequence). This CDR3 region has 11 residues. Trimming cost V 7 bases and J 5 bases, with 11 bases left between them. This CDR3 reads CASKISETQYF. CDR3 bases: TGTGCCTCTAAAATATCGGAGACCCAGTACTTC.

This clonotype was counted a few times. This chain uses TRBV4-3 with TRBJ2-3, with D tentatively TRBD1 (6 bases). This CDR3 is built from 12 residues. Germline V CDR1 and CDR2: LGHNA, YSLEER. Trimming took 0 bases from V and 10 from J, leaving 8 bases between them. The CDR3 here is CASSQDTGPQYF. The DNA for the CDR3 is TGCGCCAGCAGCCAAGACACAGGGCCGCAGTATTTT.

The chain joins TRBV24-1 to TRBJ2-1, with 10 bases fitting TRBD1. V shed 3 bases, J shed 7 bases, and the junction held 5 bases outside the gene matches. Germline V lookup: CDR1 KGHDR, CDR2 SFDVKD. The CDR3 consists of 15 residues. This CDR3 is CATSDSGTGENEQFF. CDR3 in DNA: TGTGCCACCAGTGATAGTGGGACAGGGGAGAATGAGCAGTTCTTC.

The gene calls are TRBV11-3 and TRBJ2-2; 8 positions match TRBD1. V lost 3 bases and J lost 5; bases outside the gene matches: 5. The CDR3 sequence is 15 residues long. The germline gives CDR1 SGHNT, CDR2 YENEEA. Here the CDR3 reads CASSFSRGHTGELFF. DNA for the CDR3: TGTGCCAGCAGCTTTTCCAGGGGGCATACCGGGGAGCTGTTTTTT.

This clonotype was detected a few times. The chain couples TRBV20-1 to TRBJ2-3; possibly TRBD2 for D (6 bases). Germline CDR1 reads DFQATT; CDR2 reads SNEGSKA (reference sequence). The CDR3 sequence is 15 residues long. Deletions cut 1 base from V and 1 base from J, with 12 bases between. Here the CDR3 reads CSARGSAGRTDTQYF. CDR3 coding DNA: TGCAGTGCTAGAGGGTCAGCGGGCCGCACAGATACGCAGTATTTT.

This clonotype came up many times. This chain's CDR3 is CASSLNLLSSNEQFF. CDR3 nucleotide sequence: TGCGCCAGCAGCTTAAACCTCCTCTCGTCCAATGAGCAGTTCTTC. V and J are TRBV5-1 and TRBJ2-1; D unclear. The V end was cut by 2 bases, the J end by 6 bases, with 15 bases between. The CDR3 has 15 residues. Germline V gene data show CDR1 as SGHRS and CDR2 as YFSETQ.

The CDR3 DNA reads TGTGCCAGCAGTTACTCCACCCAAGGACTAGCGGGGGGATTCACCACAGATACGCAGTATTTT. Its protein is CASSYSTQGLAGGFTTDTQYF. The V gene is TRBV6-2 or TRBV6-3, the J gene TRBJ2-3; the match to TRBD2 covers 14 bases. Germline CDR1 MNHEY, CDR2 SVGEGT. The trim removed 0 bases at V and 2 bases at J, leaving 13 bases unmatched. CDR3 length: 21 residues.

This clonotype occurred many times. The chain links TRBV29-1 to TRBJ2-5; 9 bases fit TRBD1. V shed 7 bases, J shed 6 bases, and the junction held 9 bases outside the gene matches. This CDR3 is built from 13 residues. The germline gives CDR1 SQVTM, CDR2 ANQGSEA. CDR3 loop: CSATQGAGKTQYF. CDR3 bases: TGCAGCGCAACACAGGGGGCAGGAAAGACCCAGTACTTC.

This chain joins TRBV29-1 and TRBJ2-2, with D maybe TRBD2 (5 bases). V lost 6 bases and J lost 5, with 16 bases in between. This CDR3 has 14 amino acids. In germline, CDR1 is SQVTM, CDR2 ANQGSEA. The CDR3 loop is CSVARGLGTGELFF. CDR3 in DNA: TGCAGCGTGGCGCGAGGACTGGGGACCGGGGAGCTGTTTTTT.

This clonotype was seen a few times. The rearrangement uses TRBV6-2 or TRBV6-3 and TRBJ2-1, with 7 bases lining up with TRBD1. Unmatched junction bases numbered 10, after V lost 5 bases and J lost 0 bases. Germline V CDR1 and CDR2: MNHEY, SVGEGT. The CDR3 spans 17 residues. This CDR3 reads CASSLWTGPGSYNEQFF. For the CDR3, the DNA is TGTGCCAGCAGTCTCTGGACAGGCCCGGGCTCCTACAATGAGCAGTTCTTC.

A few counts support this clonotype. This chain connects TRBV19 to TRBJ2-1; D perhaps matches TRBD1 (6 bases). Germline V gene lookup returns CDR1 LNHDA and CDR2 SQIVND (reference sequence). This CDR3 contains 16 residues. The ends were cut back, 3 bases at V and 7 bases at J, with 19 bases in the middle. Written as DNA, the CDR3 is TGTGCCAGTAGTATGTTCCCTCTCCAGGGGTATAATGAGCAGTTCTTC. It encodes CASSMFPLQGYNEQFF.

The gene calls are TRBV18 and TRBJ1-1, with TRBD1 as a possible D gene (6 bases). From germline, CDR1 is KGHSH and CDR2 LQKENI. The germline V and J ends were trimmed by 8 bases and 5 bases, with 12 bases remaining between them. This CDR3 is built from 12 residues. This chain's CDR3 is CASRSRGTEAFF. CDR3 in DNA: TGTGCCAGCCGGAGCAGGGGAACTGAAGCTTTCTTT.

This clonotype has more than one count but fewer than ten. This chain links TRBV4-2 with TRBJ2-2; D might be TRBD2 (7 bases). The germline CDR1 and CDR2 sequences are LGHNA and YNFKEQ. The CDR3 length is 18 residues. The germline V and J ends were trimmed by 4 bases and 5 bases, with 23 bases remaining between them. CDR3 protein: CASSRISLGGRRTGELFF. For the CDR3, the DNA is TGTGCCAGCAGCCGAATCTCCCTCGGGGGGCGGCGGACCGGGGAGCTGTTTTTT.

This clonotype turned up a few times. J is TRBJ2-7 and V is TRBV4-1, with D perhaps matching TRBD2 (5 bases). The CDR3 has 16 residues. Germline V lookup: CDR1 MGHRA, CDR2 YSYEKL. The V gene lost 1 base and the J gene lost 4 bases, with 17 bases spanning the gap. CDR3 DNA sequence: TGCGCCAGCAGCCAAGGCGAGGGAGAGCTGTTGTACGAGCAGTACTTC. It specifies CASSQGEGELLYEQYF.

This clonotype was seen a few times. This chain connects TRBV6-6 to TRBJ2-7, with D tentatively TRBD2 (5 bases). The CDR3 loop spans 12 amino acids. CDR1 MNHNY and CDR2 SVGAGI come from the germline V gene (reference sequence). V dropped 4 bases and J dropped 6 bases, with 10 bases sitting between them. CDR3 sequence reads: CASSSTGVEQYF. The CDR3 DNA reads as TGTGCCAGCAGTTCCACCGGGGTCGAGCAGTACTTC.

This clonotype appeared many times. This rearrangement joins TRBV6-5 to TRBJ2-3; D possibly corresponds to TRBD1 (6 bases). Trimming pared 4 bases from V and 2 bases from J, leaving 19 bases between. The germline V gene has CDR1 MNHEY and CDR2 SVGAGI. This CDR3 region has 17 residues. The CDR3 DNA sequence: TGTGCCAGCAGTTTATTCGGGACACCCATTACCACAGATACGCAGTATTTT. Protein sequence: CASSLFGTPITTDTQYF.

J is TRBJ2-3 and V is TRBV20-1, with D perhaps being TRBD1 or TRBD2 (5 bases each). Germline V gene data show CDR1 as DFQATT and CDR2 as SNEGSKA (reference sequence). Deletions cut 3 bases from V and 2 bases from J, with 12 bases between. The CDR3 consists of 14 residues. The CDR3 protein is CSASPPGHTDTQYF. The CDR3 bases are TGCAGTGCTAGCCCCCCGGGGCACACAGATACGCAGTATTTT.

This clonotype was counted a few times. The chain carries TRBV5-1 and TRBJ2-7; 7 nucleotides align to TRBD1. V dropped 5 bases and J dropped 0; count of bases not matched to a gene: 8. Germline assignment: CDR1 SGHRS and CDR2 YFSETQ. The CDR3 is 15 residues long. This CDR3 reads CASRLMPGGSYEQYF. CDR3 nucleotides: TGCGCCAGCAGACTGATGCCAGGGGGCTCCTACGAGCAGTACTTC.